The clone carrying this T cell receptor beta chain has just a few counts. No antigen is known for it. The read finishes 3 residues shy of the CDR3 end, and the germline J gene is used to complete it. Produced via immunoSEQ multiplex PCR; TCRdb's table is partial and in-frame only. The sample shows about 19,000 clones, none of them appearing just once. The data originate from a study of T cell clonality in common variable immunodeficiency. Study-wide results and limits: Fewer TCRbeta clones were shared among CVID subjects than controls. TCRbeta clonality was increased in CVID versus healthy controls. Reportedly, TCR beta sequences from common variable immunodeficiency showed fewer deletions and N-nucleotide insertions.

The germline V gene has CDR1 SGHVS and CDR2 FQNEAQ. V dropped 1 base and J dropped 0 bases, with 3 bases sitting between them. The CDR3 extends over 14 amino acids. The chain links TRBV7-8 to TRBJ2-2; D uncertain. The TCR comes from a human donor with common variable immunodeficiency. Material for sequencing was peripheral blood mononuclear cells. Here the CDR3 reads CASSLVTNTGELFF. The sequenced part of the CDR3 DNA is TGTGCCAGCAGCTTAGTTACGAACACCGGGGAG.